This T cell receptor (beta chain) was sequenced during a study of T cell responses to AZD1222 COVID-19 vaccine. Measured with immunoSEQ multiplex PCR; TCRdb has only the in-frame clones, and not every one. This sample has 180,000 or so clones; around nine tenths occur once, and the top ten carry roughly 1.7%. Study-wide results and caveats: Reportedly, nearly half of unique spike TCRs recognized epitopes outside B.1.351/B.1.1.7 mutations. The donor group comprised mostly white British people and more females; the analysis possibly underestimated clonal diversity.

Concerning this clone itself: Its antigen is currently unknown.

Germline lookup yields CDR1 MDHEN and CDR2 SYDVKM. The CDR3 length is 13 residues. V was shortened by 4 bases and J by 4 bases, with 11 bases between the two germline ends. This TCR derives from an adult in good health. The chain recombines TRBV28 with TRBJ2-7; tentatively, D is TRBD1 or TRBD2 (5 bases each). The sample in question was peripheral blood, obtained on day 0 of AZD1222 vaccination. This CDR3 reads CASSSGRLYEQYF. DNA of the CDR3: TGTGCCAGCAGTTCGGGACGGTTATACGAGCAGTACTTC.